This is a list of T cell receptor beta chains from one sample in a study of a mutant IDH1 vaccine in newly diagnosed glioma. Method: immunoSEQ multiplex PCR; TCRdb's copy keeps in-frame clones and lacks some. Of under 40,000 clones listed, 80% to 85% are singletons. No antigen has been assigned to these receptors. The source was PBMCs, collected from a glioma patient whose treatment included an IDH1 peptide vaccine. Receptors were obtained from a man aged 25-45 years with glioma. CDR3s include the opening cysteine and the closing phenylalanine or tryptophan. The D gene is left open where the match is weak. Clone size appears in some rows only: once, few, many, or a class for an expanded clone.

d_call: TRBD1; j_call: TRBJ2-2; clone_size: NA; v_call: TRBV11-1; cdr3_nt: TGTGCCAGCATCGCGGACAGGGGGCTTGGCGGGGAGCTGTTTTTT; cdr3_aa: CASIADRGLGGELFF
d_call: TRBD2; j_call: TRBJ2-5; clone_size: NA; v_call: TRBV10-1; cdr3_nt: TGCGCCAGCAGCGACATCCAGACTAGCGGGAGGGCGCAGACCCAGTACTTC; cdr3_aa: CASSDIQTSGRAQTQYF
d_call: NA; j_call: TRBJ2-1; clone_size: NA; v_call: TRBV5-1; cdr3_nt: TGCGCCAGCAGCTTGGCGACAGGTAACAATGAGCAGTTCTTC; cdr3_aa: CASSLATGNNEQFF
d_call: NA; j_call: TRBJ2-2; clone_size: NA; v_call: TRBV11-3; cdr3_nt: TGTGCCAGCAGCTTTGTGACCACGAACACCGGGGAGCTGTTTTTT; cdr3_aa: CASSFVTTNTGELFF
d_call: TRBD1; j_call: TRBJ1-3; clone_size: NA; v_call: TRBV28; cdr3_nt: TGTGCCAGCAGTCCTACTCCCGGGACAGGGGACGGAAACACCATATATTTT; cdr3_aa: CASSPTPGTGDGNTIYF
d_call: NA; j_call: TRBJ1-3; clone_size: NA; v_call: TRBV2; cdr3_nt: TGTGCCAGCAGTGAATTCACTCCTTCCCGAAACACCATATATTTT; cdr3_aa: CASSEFTPSRNTIYF
d_call: NA; j_call: TRBJ1-2; clone_size: NA; v_call: TRBV15; cdr3_nt: TGTGCCACCAGCAAGGTGGAAAACTATGGCTACACCTTC; cdr3_aa: CATSKVENYGYTF
d_call: NA; j_call: TRBJ1-5; clone_size: NA; v_call: TRBV7-9; cdr3_nt: TGTGCCAGCAGCCCAACAGGGAGGGTCCAGCCCCAGCATTTT; cdr3_aa: CASSPTGRVQPQHF
d_call: TRBD1; j_call: TRBJ2-7; clone_size: NA; v_call: TRBV28; cdr3_nt: TGTGCCAGCAGTTTAGTGTCAGGACAGGGGAGGTACGAGCAGTACTTC; cdr3_aa: CASSLVSGQGRYEQYF
d_call: TRBD2; j_call: TRBJ2-3; clone_size: once; v_call: TRBV30; cdr3_nt: TGTGCCTGGAGCCGATCCGGGGGGGCCACAGATACGCAGTATTTT; cdr3_aa: CAWSRSGGATDTQYF
d_call: TRBD1; j_call: TRBJ2-7; clone_size: few; v_call: TRBV7-2; cdr3_nt: TGTGCCAGCAGCAAGGATGGAGACAGGGGGCGCGAGCAGTACTTC; cdr3_aa: CASSKDGDRGREQYF
d_call: NA; j_call: TRBJ1-1; clone_size: NA; v_call: TRBV13; cdr3_nt: TGTGCCAGCAGCTTACCTCCTTGGAGGGAGGGCACTGAAGCTTTCTTT; cdr3_aa: CASSLPPWREGTEAFF
d_call: NA; j_call: TRBJ1-2; clone_size: NA; v_call: TRBV7-9; cdr3_nt: TGTGCCAGCAGCTTAGCCGGGGAAGCCTATGGCTACACCTTC; cdr3_aa: CASSLAGEAYGYTF
d_call: TRBD1; j_call: TRBJ2-1; clone_size: few; v_call: TRBV10-3; cdr3_nt: TGTGCCATCAGAGCCCCGGGACAGGGAGCGAATGAGCAGTTCTTC; cdr3_aa: CAIRAPGQGANEQFF
d_call: NA; j_call: TRBJ1-5; clone_size: NA; v_call: TRBV7-2; cdr3_nt: TGTGCCAGCACCCGCGACTTCCGTTCGCCCCAGCATTTT; cdr3_aa: CASTRDFRSPQHF
d_call: NA; j_call: TRBJ1-1; clone_size: NA; v_call: TRBV6-6; cdr3_nt: TGTGCCAGCAGTTACGCCCCAGACAAAGACACTGAAGCTTTCTTT; cdr3_aa: CASSYAPDKDTEAFF
d_call: NA; j_call: TRBJ1-4; clone_size: NA; v_call: TRBV5-4; cdr3_nt: TGTGCCAGCAGCTTGGGAGAAGAAAAACTGTTTTTT; cdr3_aa: CASSLGEEKLFF
d_call: NA; j_call: TRBJ2-7; clone_size: once; v_call: TRBV7-9; cdr3_nt: TGTGCCAGCAGCTTAAATGAGAATTCCTACGAGCAGTACTTC; cdr3_aa: CASSLNENSYEQYF
d_call: NA; j_call: TRBJ1-1; clone_size: NA; v_call: TRBV6-5; cdr3_nt: TGTGCCAGCAGTTACGGGAGAAACACTGAAGCTTTCTTT; cdr3_aa: CASSYGRNTEAFF
d_call: TRBD1; j_call: TRBJ2-1; clone_size: NA; v_call: TRBV5-1; cdr3_nt: TGCGCCAGCAGCCTACCGGGACAGGGCGAGACTAAAAGCTCCTACAATGAGCAGTTCTTC; cdr3_aa: CASSLPGQGETKSSYNEQFF
d_call: NA; j_call: TRBJ2-5; clone_size: NA; v_call: TRBV10-1; cdr3_nt: TGCGCCAGCTCGAGGACGGAGCAAGAGACCCAGTACTTC; cdr3_aa: CASSRTEQETQYF
d_call: NA; j_call: TRBJ2-3; clone_size: NA; v_call: TRBV5-4; cdr3_nt: TGTGCCAGCAGCTTGGGGGGGAGCGGCACAGATACGCAGTATTTT; cdr3_aa: CASSLGGSGTDTQYF
d_call: NA; j_call: TRBJ1-2; clone_size: NA; v_call: TRBV7-9; cdr3_nt: TGTGCCAGCAGCTTTACGGGTAGCTATGGCTACACCTTC; cdr3_aa: CASSFTGSYGYTF
d_call: TRBD1; j_call: TRBJ2-5; clone_size: NA; v_call: TRBV5-4; cdr3_nt: TGTGCCAGCAGCTTCCAACAGGGGGAGCAAGAGACCCAGTACTTC; cdr3_aa: CASSFQQGEQETQYF
d_call: TRBD1; j_call: TRBJ1-4; clone_size: NA; v_call: TRBV5-4; cdr3_nt: TGTGCCAGCAGGCGCGGGACAGGACCTAATGAAAAACTGTTTTTT; cdr3_aa: CASRRGTGPNEKLFF
d_call: NA; j_call: TRBJ1-4; clone_size: NA; v_call: TRBV27; cdr3_nt: TGTGCCATCAAAACCGGACAGTCTAATGAAAAACTGTTTTTT; cdr3_aa: CAIKTGQSNEKLFF
d_call: TRBD1; j_call: TRBJ1-2; clone_size: NA; v_call: TRBV7-8; cdr3_nt: TGTGCCAGCAGCTTGGACAGGGAGTTCTATGGCTACACCTTC; cdr3_aa: CASSLDREFYGYTF
d_call: TRBD1; j_call: TRBJ2-7; clone_size: NA; v_call: TRBV5-1; cdr3_nt: TGCGCCAGCAGCTTACCGGGACAGCCTCAGCAGTACTTC; cdr3_aa: CASSLPGQPQQYF
d_call: TRBD1; j_call: TRBJ2-3; clone_size: NA; v_call: TRBV5-6; cdr3_nt: TGTGCCAGCAGCCCGGGACAGGGGGCGAATACGCAGTATTTT; cdr3_aa: CASSPGQGANTQYF
d_call: NA; j_call: TRBJ2-7; clone_size: NA; v_call: TRBV5-6; cdr3_nt: TGTGCCAGCAGTGGGGGCGATGCACTAGTGGTCTACGAGCAGTACTTC; cdr3_aa: CASSGGDALVVYEQYF
d_call: TRBD1; j_call: TRBJ2-7; clone_size: NA; v_call: TRBV2; cdr3_nt: TGTGCCAGCAGTGACGGACAGGGCGGGGACGAGCAGTACTTC; cdr3_aa: CASSDGQGGDEQYF
d_call: TRBD1; j_call: TRBJ1-6; clone_size: NA; v_call: TRBV13; cdr3_nt: TGTGCCAGCAGCTCCTCAGACAGGGAATCACCCCTCCACTTT; cdr3_aa: CASSSSDRESPLHF
d_call: NA; j_call: TRBJ2-5; clone_size: NA; v_call: TRBV27; cdr3_nt: TGTGCCAGCAGAGAAGACGGGGAGACCCAGTACTTC; cdr3_aa: CASREDGETQYF
d_call: NA; j_call: TRBJ2-7; clone_size: NA; v_call: TRBV28; cdr3_nt: TGTGCCAGCAGTCCCCGGGGTGAGGGCCGCTACGAGCAGTACTTC; cdr3_aa: CASSPRGEGRYEQYF
d_call: NA; j_call: TRBJ2-1; clone_size: NA; v_call: TRBV30; cdr3_nt: TGTGCCTGGAGTGTACCAGGGGTCGGTCACGGTGAGCAGTTCTTC; cdr3_aa: CAWSVPGVGHGEQFF
d_call: NA; j_call: TRBJ1-2; clone_size: NA; v_call: TRBV5-1; cdr3_nt: TGCGCCAGCAGCCTCTCGGGGGGGTCTAGCTATGGCTACACCTTC; cdr3_aa: CASSLSGGSSYGYTF
d_call: NA; j_call: TRBJ1-5; clone_size: NA; v_call: TRBV19; cdr3_nt: TGTGCCAGTAGCAAGGACCCTCCGCCCCAGCATTTT; cdr3_aa: CASSKDPPPQHF
d_call: NA; j_call: TRBJ2-5; clone_size: NA; v_call: TRBV7-9; cdr3_nt: TGTGCCAGCAGCTTAGGGGCCCTGGAGACCCAGTACTTC; cdr3_aa: CASSLGALETQYF
d_call: NA; j_call: TRBJ1-2; clone_size: NA; v_call: TRBV6-1; cdr3_nt: TGTGCCAGCAGTGAAGGGGACGGCTACACCTTC; cdr3_aa: CASSEGDGYTF
d_call: NA; j_call: TRBJ2-2; clone_size: once; v_call: TRBV9; cdr3_nt: TGTGCCAGCAGCGTAGGTGGGGCTAAGCTGTTTTTT; cdr3_aa: CASSVGGAKLFF
d_call: NA; j_call: TRBJ1-2; clone_size: NA; v_call: TRBV2; cdr3_nt: TGTGCCAGCAGTGCCGGACAGCTCTATGGCTACACCTTC; cdr3_aa: CASSAGQLYGYTF
d_call: TRBD2; j_call: TRBJ2-4; clone_size: NA; v_call: TRBV14; cdr3_nt: TGTGCCAGCAGCCACTCTAGCGGGGGTCCCCTTATAGCCAAAAACATTCAGTACTTC; cdr3_aa: CASSHSSGGPLIAKNIQYF
d_call: NA; j_call: TRBJ1-4; clone_size: NA; v_call: TRBV6-5; cdr3_nt: TGTGCCAGCAGACCACAGGGCGGAGGTGAAAAACTGTTTTTT; cdr3_aa: CASRPQGGGEKLFF
d_call: NA; j_call: TRBJ1-2; clone_size: NA; v_call: TRBV6-5; cdr3_nt: TGTGCCAGCAGTAAGGACGGCAAGAACTATGGCTACACCTTC; cdr3_aa: CASSKDGKNYGYTF
d_call: TRBD1; j_call: TRBJ1-5; clone_size: NA; v_call: TRBV2; cdr3_nt: TGTGCCAGCGGATCAGGGGGCGGTCAGCCCCAGCATTTT; cdr3_aa: CASGSGGGQPQHF
d_call: NA; j_call: TRBJ2-7; clone_size: NA; v_call: TRBV4-1; cdr3_nt: TGCGCCAGCAGCCAGATGGGGTGGCTGGACTCCAACGAGCAGTACTTC; cdr3_aa: CASSQMGWLDSNEQYF